A selection of T cell receptor beta chains follows, all from one sample in a study of T cell responses to AZD1222 COVID-19 vaccine. The protocol was immunoSEQ multiplex PCR, while the TCRdb copy is restricted to in-frame clones and leaves out a portion. The repertoire consists of over 100,000 clones, with roughly four fifths occurring once and the leading ten covering roughly 10%. The material was peripheral blood, obtained on day 0 of AZD1222 vaccination. The receptor source for this set is an adult in good health. Each CDR3 is given with its conserved first and last residue. D genes are given only for firm matches. Some rows mark clone size as missing; the rest say once, few, many or name a class of expanded clone.

>.|14|TRBJ2-5|TRBV27|.
CASSLSGHPGTQYF
TGTGCCAGCAGTTTATCGGGACACCCAGGGACCCAGTACTTC
>.|18|TRBJ1-5|TRBV10-3|.
CAISEGSWQERRGAAQHF
TGTGCCATCAGTGAAGGGAGTTGGCAAGAGAGGAGGGGGGCAGCCCAGCATTTT
>.|13|TRBJ2-5|TRBV5-6|.
CASSSGTAETQYF
TGTGCCAGCAGCTCGGGGACGGCGGAGACCCAGTACTTC
>.|17|TRBJ1-1|TRBV7-3|.
CASSLPRVTGKNTEAFF
TGTGCCAGCAGCTTACCCCGGGTCACAGGGAAGAACACTGAAGCTTTCTTT
>.|13|TRBJ1-4|TRBV5-1|.
CASSPEFGQKLFF
TGCGCCAGCAGCCCCGAGTTTGGGCAAAAACTGTTTTTT
>TRBD2|12|TRBJ2-4|TRBV2|.
CASSEERGGQYF
TGTGCCAGCAGTGAAGAGCGGGGGGGACAGTACTTC
>.|13|TRBJ1-5|TRBV7-9|.
CASSPGGVQPQHF
TGTGCCAGCAGCCCCGGAGGGGTTCAGCCCCAGCATTTT
>.|13|TRBJ2-3|TRBV30|once
CAWRKADTDTQYF
TGTGCCTGGAGAAAGGCAGACACAGATACGCAGTATTTT
>TRBD1|14|TRBJ1-4|TRBV28|.
CASSLVTGEEKLFF
TGTGCCAGCAGTTTAGTGACAGGGGAGGAAAAACTGTTTTTT
>.|18|TRBJ2-1|TRBV12-1|.
CASSPTVGLAGLYNEQFF
TGTGCCAGCAGCCCAACCGTGGGACTAGCGGGGCTCTACAATGAGCAGTTCTTC
>TRBD1|15|TRBJ2-7|TRBV9|.
CASSATRQGHYEQYF
TGTGCCAGCAGCGCCACACGACAGGGGCACTACGAGCAGTACTTC
>TRBD2|14|TRBJ2-1|TRBV2|.
CASRTGTRGAEQFF
TGTGCCAGCAGGACCGGGACTAGAGGAGCTGAGCAGTTCTTC
>TRBD1|16|TRBJ2-2|TRBV2|.
CASSPSGTGGTGELFF
TGTGCCAGCAGTCCCTCCGGGACAGGGGGAACCGGGGAGCTGTTTTTT
>TRBD1|16|TRBJ1-2|TRBV7-8|.
CASSFPLGTGGYGYTF
TGTGCCAGCAGCTTCCCTCTTGGGACAGGGGGTTATGGCTACACCTTC
>.|13|TRBJ1-1|TRBV6-2/TRBV6-3|.
CASSYGQGTEAFF
TGTGCCAGCAGTTACGGTCAGGGCACTGAAGCTTTCTTT
>.|14|TRBJ2-2|TRBV2|.
CASSGSPGTGELFF
TGTGCCAGCAGTGGCAGCCCGGGCACCGGGGAGCTGTTTTTT
>.|11|TRBJ1-2|TRBV3-1/TRBV3-2|once
CASSQRYGYTF
TGTGCCAGCAGCCAACGCTATGGCTACACCTTC
>.|16|TRBJ1-3|TRBV18|.
CASSPDQGFSGNTIYF
TGTGCCAGCTCACCAGATCAGGGCTTCTCTGGAAACACCATATATTTT
>.|19|TRBJ2-5|TRBV7-3|.
CASSLDLWAALAPQETQYF
TGTGCCAGCAGCTTAGATCTCTGGGCAGCACTAGCCCCCCAAGAGACCCAGTACTTC
>TRBD1|16|TRBJ1-6|TRBV7-9|.
CASSPPGQGNNSPLHF
TGTGCCAGCAGCCCACCGGGACAGGGGAATAATTCACCCCTCCACTTT
>TRBD1|12|TRBJ2-7|TRBV6-5|.
CASSTDRGEQYF
TGTGCCAGCAGTACCGACAGGGGCGAGCAGTACTTC
>.|15|TRBJ2-7|TRBV7-8|.
CASSHRDVLSYEQYF
TGTGCCAGCAGCCACCGGGACGTACTCTCCTACGAGCAGTACTTC
>.|15|TRBJ2-1|TRBV5-6|.
CASSLDISSYNEQFF
TGTGCCAGCAGCTTGGATATATCCTCCTACAATGAGCAGTTCTTC
>.|14|TRBJ2-4|TRBV10-3|few
CAISESGQQNIQYF
TGTGCCATCAGTGAGTCGGGGCAACAAAACATTCAGTACTTC
>TRBD1|14|TRBJ1-5|TRBV18|.
CASSQGASNQPQHF
TGTGCCAGCTCACAGGGGGCGAGCAATCAGCCCCAGCATTTT
>.|16|TRBJ1-1|TRBV6-2/TRBV6-3|.
CASSAGPTNMNTEAFF
TGTGCCAGCAGTGCCGGGCCGACTAACATGAACACTGAAGCTTTCTTT
>.|12|TRBJ2-1|TRBV12-3/TRBV12-4|.
CASSLNPGEQFF
TGTGCCAGCAGTTTAAATCCTGGTGAGCAGTTCTTC
>.|14|TRBJ2-7|TRBV19|few
CASSTRRDYYEQYF
TGTGCCAGTAGTACCCGACGGGATTACTACGAGCAGTACTTC
>TRBD1|15|TRBJ1-5|TRBV7-2|.
CASSLGQGAHQPQHF
TGTGCCAGCAGTTTAGGACAGGGGGCACATCAGCCCCAGCATTTT
>.|14|TRBJ1-5|TRBV28|once
CAIRIQGFNQPQHF
TGTGCCATCAGAATACAGGGTTTTAATCAGCCCCAGCATTTT
>.|12|TRBJ2-7|TRBV7-6|few
CASSTRDEEQYF
TGTGCCAGCAGCACGCGGGACGAAGAGCAGTACTTC
>.|15|TRBJ1-4|TRBV19|.
CASKKGVLLNEKLFF
TGTGCCAGTAAAAAGGGGGTTTTACTTAATGAAAAACTGTTTTTT
>.|14|TRBJ2-7|TRBV7-2|.
CASSFSGLTYEQYF
TGTGCCAGCAGCTTTTCTGGGCTAACCTACGAGCAGTACTTC
>.|13|TRBJ1-2|TRBV12-3/TRBV12-4|.
CASSSQGNYGYTF
TGTGCCAGCAGTTCGCAAGGAAACTATGGCTACACCTTC
>TRBD1|15|TRBJ2-3|TRBV27|few
CASSLGTGRTDTQYF
TGTGCCAGCAGTTTAGGGACAGGCCGCACAGATACGCAGTATTTT
>.|12|TRBJ1-6|TRBV6-4|.
CASSDGDSPLHF
TGTGCCAGCAGTGACGGGGATTCACCCCTCCACTTT
>TRBD1|13|TRBJ1-1|TRBV18|.
CASSQGQETEAFF
TGTGCCAGCTCACAAGGACAGGAAACTGAAGCTTTCTTT
>TRBD2|16|TRBJ2-1|TRBV7-9|.
CASSPPSGLSYNEQFF
TGTGCCAGCAGCCCCCCTAGCGGACTATCCTACAATGAGCAGTTCTTC
>.|16|TRBJ1-5|TRBV3-1/TRBV3-2|.
CASSRGLGARGQPQHF
TGTGCCAGCAGCCGGGGCTTAGGGGCGCGGGGTCAGCCCCAGCATTTT
>TRBD2|14|TRBJ2-3|TRBV6-6|.
CASSYSGGADTQYF
TGTGCCAGCAGTTACTCCGGGGGGGCGGATACGCAGTATTTT
>.|15|TRBJ2-7|TRBV7-2|.
CASSSLPSFGYEQYF
TGTGCCAGCAGCTCACTACCCAGCTTTGGTTACGAGCAGTACTTC
>.|13|TRBJ2-3|TRBV19|.
CASSVGLTDTQYF
TGTGCCAGTAGTGTAGGCCTCACAGATACGCAGTATTTT
>.|13|TRBJ1-5|TRBV19|.
CASSTQGNQPQHF
TGTGCCAGTAGTACACAGGGCAATCAGCCCCAGCATTTT
>TRBD1|15|TRBJ1-5|TRBV19|.
CASSIAGQGAQPQHF
TGTGCCAGTAGTATAGCGGGACAGGGGGCTCAGCCCCAGCATTTT
>.|13|TRBJ1-1|TRBV5-1|.
CASTGRENTEAFF
TGCGCCAGTACCGGACGGGAGAACACTGAAGCTTTCTTT